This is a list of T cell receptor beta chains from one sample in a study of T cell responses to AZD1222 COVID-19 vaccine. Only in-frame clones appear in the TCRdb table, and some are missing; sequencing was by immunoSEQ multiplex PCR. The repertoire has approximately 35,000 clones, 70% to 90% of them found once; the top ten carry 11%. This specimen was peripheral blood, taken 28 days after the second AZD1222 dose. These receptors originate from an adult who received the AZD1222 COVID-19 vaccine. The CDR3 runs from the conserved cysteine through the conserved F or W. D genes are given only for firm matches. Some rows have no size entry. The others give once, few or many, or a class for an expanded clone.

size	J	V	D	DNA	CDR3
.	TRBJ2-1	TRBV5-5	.	TGTGCCAGCAGCTTGGTGTACAATGAGCAGTTCTTC	CASSLVYNEQFF
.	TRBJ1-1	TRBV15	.	TGTGCCACCAGCAGACTCGAAGGGGACGGCACTGAAGCTTTCTTT	CATSRLEGDGTEAFF
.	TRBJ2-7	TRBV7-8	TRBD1	TGTGCCAGCAGCCCACGGGACAGGGGGACAGTTGGGGCCTACGAGCAGTACTTC	CASSPRDRGTVGAYEQYF
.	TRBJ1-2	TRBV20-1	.	TGCAGTGCTAGAGTATCGCAGAGCTACACCTTC	CSARVSQSYTF
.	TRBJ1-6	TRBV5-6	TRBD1	TGTGCCAGCAGCTTCGCAGGGGGCTCCTATAATTCACCCCTCCACTTT	CASSFAGGSYNSPLHF
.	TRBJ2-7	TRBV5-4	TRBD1	TGTGCCAGCAGAATAGACAGGGGGACGAACGAGCAGTACTTC	CASRIDRGTNEQYF
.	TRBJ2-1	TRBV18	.	TGTGCCAGCTCACCGGGTGGCGGGGTGGATGAGCAGTTCTTC	CASSPGGGVDEQFF
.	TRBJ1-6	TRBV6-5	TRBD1	TGTGCCAGCAGGAGGACAGGCGGGACCTTTTCACCCCTCCACTTT	CASRRTGGTFSPLHF
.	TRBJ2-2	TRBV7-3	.	TGTGCCAGCAGCCTCGGGGCCACGAACACCGGGGAGCTGTTTTTT	CASSLGATNTGELFF
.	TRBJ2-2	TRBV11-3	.	TGTGCCAGCAGCCCTAGGGCCGGGGAGCTGTTTTTT	CASSPRAGELFF
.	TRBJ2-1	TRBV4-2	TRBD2	TGTGCCAGCAGCCAAAGGGGGACTAGCGGGACCTCCTACAATGAGCAGTTCTTC	CASSQRGTSGTSYNEQFF
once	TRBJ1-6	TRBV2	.	TGTGCCAGCAGTGACCGTGGTCCTAGAGATAATTCACCCCTCCACTTT	CASSDRGPRDNSPLHF
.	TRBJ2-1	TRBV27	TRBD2	TGTGCCAGCAGCCTTAGCGGGGGGGCCCGGAATGAGCAGTTCTTC	CASSLSGGARNEQFF
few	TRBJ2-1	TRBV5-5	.	TGTGCCAGCAGCCGGATGCTAGCTGACAATGAGCAGTTCTTC	CASSRMLADNEQFF
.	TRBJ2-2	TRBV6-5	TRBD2	TGTGCCAGCACCGGACTAGCGGGAGTTGACGGGGAGCTGTTTTTT	CASTGLAGVDGELFF
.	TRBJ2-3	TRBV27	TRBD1	TGTGCCAGCAGTTTATTCGGGACAGACTACGAACAGATCACAGATACGCAGTATTTT	CASSLFGTDYEQITDTQYF
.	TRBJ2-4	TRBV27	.	TGTGCCAGCAGTTTATTGAATGCTGAACAGGGGGCGAGCGGGAGGGCCTCTCGACGCCTTGAGACCTTC	CASSLLNAEQGASGRASRRLETF
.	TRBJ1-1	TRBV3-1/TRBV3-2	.	TGTGCCAGCAGCCCTCGTGATAGGAGTGAAGCTTTCTTT	CASSPRDRSEAFF
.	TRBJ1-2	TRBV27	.	TGTGCCAGCAGTATAACCGGGACAAGTCAAAGCTACACCTTC	CASSITGTSQSYTF
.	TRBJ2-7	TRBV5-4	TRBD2	TGTGCCAGCACCGTAAGCGGGAACGTCTACGAGCAGTACTTC	CASTVSGNVYEQYF
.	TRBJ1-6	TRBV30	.	TGTGCCTGGACCCTGTACAGGGATTCACCCCTCCACTTT	CAWTLYRDSPLHF
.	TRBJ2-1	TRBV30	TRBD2	TGTGCCTGGACCGGGACTAGCTTTCGCAATGAGCAGTTCTTC	CAWTGTSFRNEQFF
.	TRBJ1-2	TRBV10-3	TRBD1	TGTGCCATCAGTCGAACAGGGGGCGAAGATGGCTACACCTTC	CAISRTGGEDGYTF
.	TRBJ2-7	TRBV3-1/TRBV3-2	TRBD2	TGTGCCAGCAGCCTGACCGGGGGGGGCTACGAGCAGTACTTC	CASSLTGGGYEQYF
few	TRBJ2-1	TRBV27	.	TGTGCCAGCAGTTTATCCTCGGGTTTTTATTTAGGTGAGCAGTTCTTC	CASSLSSGFYLGEQFF
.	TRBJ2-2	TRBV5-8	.	TGTGCCAGCAGCTTGGTCACGGAAACCGGGGAGCTGTTTTTT	CASSLVTETGELFF
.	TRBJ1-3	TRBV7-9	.	TGTGCCAGCAGCTTAGGGACCCTGGGGTTAAGCTCTGGAAACACCATATATTTT	CASSLGTLGLSSGNTIYF
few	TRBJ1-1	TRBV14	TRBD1	TGTGCCAGCCGATGGACAGGGAACACTGAAGCTTTCTTT	CASRWTGNTEAFF
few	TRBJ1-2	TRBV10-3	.	TGTGCCACCTCGTTTGGTGGAGGGTCCTATGGCTACACCTTC	CATSFGGGSYGYTF
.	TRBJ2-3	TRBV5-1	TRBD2	TGCGCCAGCAGCCCGGGACTAGCGGGGGGAGGTACGCAGTATTTT	CASSPGLAGGGTQYF
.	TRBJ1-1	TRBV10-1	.	TGCGCCAGACAGAACACTGAAGCTTTCTTT	CARQNTEAFF
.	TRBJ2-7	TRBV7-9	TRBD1	TGTGCCAGCAGCTTCTGGGACAGTGTCTACGAGCAGTACTTC	CASSFWDSVYEQYF
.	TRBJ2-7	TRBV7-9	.	TGTGCCAGCAGCCCAGTTGAGGGGAAGTACTTC	CASSPVEGKYF
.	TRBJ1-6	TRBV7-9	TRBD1	TGTGCCAGCAGCTTAGGAGGGGGCCCTTCCAATAATTCACCCCTCCACTTT	CASSLGGGPSNNSPLHF
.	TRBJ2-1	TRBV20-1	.	TGCAGTGCTAAGTCACATAATGAGCAGTTCTTC	CSAKSHNEQFF
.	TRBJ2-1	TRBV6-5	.	TGTGCCAGCAGACACCTATCCGGTGAGCAGTTCTTC	CASRHLSGEQFF
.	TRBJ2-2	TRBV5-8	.	TGTGCCAGCAGCTTGTTGGGGGCTGACACCGGGGAGCTGTTTTTT	CASSLLGADTGELFF
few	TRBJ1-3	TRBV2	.	TGTGCCAGCGAAAGGATCGCACGATCTGGAAACACCATATATTTT	CASERIARSGNTIYF
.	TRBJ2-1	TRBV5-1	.	TGCGCCAGCAGCTTGGTGGCGGATGAGCAGTTCTTC	CASSLVADEQFF
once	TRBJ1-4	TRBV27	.	TGTGCCAGCAGGTCAGGGACAACTAATGAAAAACTGTTTTTT	CASRSGTTNEKLFF
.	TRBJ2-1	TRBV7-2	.	TGTGCCAGCAGCTTTAGCGTCGGATCCTACAATGAGCAGTTCTTC	CASSFSVGSYNEQFF
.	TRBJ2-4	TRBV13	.	TGTGCCAGCAGCCTGAGGGGACCCCAAAACATTCAGTACTTC	CASSLRGPQNIQYF
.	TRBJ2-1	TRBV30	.	TGTGCCTGGGTGAGACTGGATTACTACAATGAGCAGTTCTTC	CAWVRLDYYNEQFF
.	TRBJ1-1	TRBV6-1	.	TGTGCCAGCAGTGAATCTTTGAACACTGAAGCTTTCTTT	CASSESLNTEAFF
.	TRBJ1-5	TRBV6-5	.	TGTGCCAGCAGTCCATTACAACTCCCGGCGCATTTT	CASSPLQLPAHF
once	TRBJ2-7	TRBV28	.	TGTGCCAGCAGAGCACAGGGACCGGCGAGCGAGCAGTACTTC	CASRAQGPASEQYF
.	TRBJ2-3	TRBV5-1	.	TGCGCCAGCAGCTTGAGTCCTCCAGATACGCAGTATTTT	CASSLSPPDTQYF
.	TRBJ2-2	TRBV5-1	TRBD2	TGCGCCAGCACCCCGGAACTAGCGGCCGCGGGGGAGCTGTTTTTT	CASTPELAAAGELFF
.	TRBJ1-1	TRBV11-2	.	TGTGCCAGCAGCCCCTTCCCGTGGGACACCCTGAACACTGAAGCTTTCTTT	CASSPFPWDTLNTEAFF
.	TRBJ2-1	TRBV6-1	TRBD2	TGTGCCAGCAGTGTAGTTGGGACTAGCGGGAGATACAATGAGCAGTTCTTC	CASSVVGTSGRYNEQFF